This TCR beta chain was identified during a study of blood T cell repertoires in COVID-19. About the study: Sites across the United States, Italy and Spain contributed samples from acute and convalescent COVID-19. From T cells, B-cell-depleted T cells, or PBMCs came the material, which was cDNA or gDNA.

Original processing methods: Quantification of nucleated cells was approximated via reference gene primer amplification. Profiling relied on immunoSEQ multiplex PCR, and the TCRdb table lists in-frame clones only, not all of them. V and J calls and clone size are given by that table; D and trimming were obtained from the DNA. The sample consists of approximately 180,000 clones, over 80% of them appearing once. This CDR3 has 17 residues. Germline V CDR1 and CDR2: SGHRS, YFSETQ. Trimming shortened V by 7 bases and J by 14 bases, and 31 bases separated the two germline ends. This receptor was obtained from a woman between 70 and 85 years old with acute or convalescent COVID-19. The chain employs TRBV5-1 and TRBJ1-6; D is perhaps TRBD1 (6 bases). The sequenced sample was peripheral blood. The CDR3 protein is CASGQGPRGGGPLSLHF. CDR3 DNA sequence: TGCGCCAGCGGGCAGGGACCCCGTGGGGGGGGCCCTCTTTCCCTCCACTTT.